Listed below are T cell receptor beta chains from one sample, sequenced in a study of CD4 and CD8 cells across lung adenocarcinoma regions. TCRdb reprocessed the PCR reads with MiXCR, giving one entry per CDR3 protein. The table records 25,000 or so distinct CDR3 sequences, approximately 52% of them present only once. The sequenced sample was CD4+ T cells from the center of a lung tumor. The receptors were sampled from a male donor with lung adenocarcinoma. The CD4 and CD8 labels of this study may be unreliable. CDR3s include the opening cysteine and the closing phenylalanine or tryptophan. Each record gives: D gene, clone size, V gene, CDR3 length, J gene, CDR3 protein, CDR3 DNA. D genes are given only for firm matches. Clone size is given for some rows only: seen once, a few or many times, or a class if the clone is expanded.

d_gene: .
abundance: .
v_gene: TRBV27
len: 15
j_gene: TRBJ2-3
CDR3aa: CASSEITSSTDTQYF
CDR3nt: TGTGCCAGCAGCGAGATTACCTCTAGCACAGATACGCAGTATTTT

d_gene: TRBD2
abundance: many
v_gene: TRBV25-1
len: 14
j_gene: TRBJ2-1
CDR3aa: CASSVAGGYNEQFF
CDR3nt: TGTGCCAGCAGTGTAGCGGGAGGGTACAATGAGCAGTTCTTC

d_gene: .
abundance: many
v_gene: TRBV6-1
len: 15
j_gene: TRBJ1-5
CDR3aa: CASSEAGTSNQPQHF
CDR3nt: TGTGCCAGCAGTGAAGCGGGGACGAGCAATCAGCCCCAGCATTTT

d_gene: .
abundance: few
v_gene: TRBV27
len: 17
j_gene: TRBJ2-3
CDR3aa: CASSPGRGACGQDTQYF
CDR3nt: TGTGCCAGCAGTCCGGGCCGCGGGGCTTGTGGGCAAGATACCCAGTATTTT

d_gene: TRBD1
abundance: .
v_gene: TRBV6-1
len: 15
j_gene: TRBJ2-5
CDR3aa: CACSLQGACTETQYF
CDR3nt: TGTGCCTGCAGTCTTCAGGGGGCGTGCACTGAGACGCAGTACTTC

d_gene: .
abundance: .
v_gene: TRBV6-1
len: 13
j_gene: TRBJ2-3
CDR3aa: CASSGRGEETQYF
CDR3nt: TGTGCCAGCAGTGGTCGGGGCGAAGAGACGCAGTACTTT

d_gene: .
abundance: many
v_gene: TRBV10-3
len: 15
j_gene: TRBJ2-7
CDR3aa: CAISPRRVLSYEQYF
CDR3nt: TGTGCCATCAGTCCAAGGCGGGTACTCTCCTACGAGCAGTACTTC

d_gene: .
abundance: .
v_gene: TRBV12-3/TRBV12-4
len: 15
j_gene: TRBJ2-4
CDR3aa: CASSSGIRDGDIQYF
CDR3nt: TGTGCCAGCAGTTCGGGGATCCGGGACGGAGATATTCAGTATTTC

d_gene: .
abundance: .
v_gene: TRBV6-1
len: 13
j_gene: TRBJ2-3
CDR3aa: CARRAVSTDTQYF
CDR3nt: TGTGCCCGCCGGGCTGTGAGCACAGATACGCAGTATTTT

d_gene: .
abundance: medium-sized
v_gene: TRBV6-1
len: 16
j_gene: TRBJ2-3
CDR3aa: CASSESRSSATDTQYF
CDR3nt: TGTGCCAGCAGTGAAAGTCGGTCTAGCGCCACAGATACGCAGTATTTT

d_gene: TRBD2
abundance: medium-sized
v_gene: TRBV7-2
len: 14
j_gene: TRBJ2-1
CDR3aa: CASSFLAGPGEQFF
CDR3nt: TGTGCCAGCAGCTTCCTAGCGGGACCGGGTGAGCAGTTCTTC